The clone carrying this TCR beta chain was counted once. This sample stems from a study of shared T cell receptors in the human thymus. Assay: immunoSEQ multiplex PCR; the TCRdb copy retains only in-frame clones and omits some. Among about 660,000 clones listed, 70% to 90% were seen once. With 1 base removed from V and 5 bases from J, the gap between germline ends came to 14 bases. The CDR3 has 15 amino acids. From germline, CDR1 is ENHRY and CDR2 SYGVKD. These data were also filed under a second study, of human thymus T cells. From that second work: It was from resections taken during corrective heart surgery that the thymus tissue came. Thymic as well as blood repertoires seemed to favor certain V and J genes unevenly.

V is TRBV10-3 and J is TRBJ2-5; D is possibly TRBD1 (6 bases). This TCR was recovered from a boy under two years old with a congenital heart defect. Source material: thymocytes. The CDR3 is CAISELSGDEETQYF. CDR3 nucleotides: TGTGCCATCAGTGAGTTGTCAGGGGATGAGGAGACCCAGTACTTC.